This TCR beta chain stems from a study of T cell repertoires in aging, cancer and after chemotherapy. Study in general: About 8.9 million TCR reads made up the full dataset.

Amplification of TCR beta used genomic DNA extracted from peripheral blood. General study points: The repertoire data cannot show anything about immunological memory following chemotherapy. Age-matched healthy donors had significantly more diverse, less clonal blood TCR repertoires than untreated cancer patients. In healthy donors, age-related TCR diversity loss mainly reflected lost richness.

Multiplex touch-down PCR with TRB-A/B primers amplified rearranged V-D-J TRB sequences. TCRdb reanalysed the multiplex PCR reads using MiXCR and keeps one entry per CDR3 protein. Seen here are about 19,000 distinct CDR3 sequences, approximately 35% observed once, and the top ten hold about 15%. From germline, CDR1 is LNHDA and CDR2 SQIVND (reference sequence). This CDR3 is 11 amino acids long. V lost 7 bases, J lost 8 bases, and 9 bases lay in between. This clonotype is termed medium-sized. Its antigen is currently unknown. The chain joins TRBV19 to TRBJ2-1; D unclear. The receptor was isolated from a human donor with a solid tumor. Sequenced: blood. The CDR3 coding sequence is TGTGCCAGTACCCTCGACGATGAGCAGTTCTTC. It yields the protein CASTLDDEQFF. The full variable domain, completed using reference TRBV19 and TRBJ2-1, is DGGITQSPKYLFRKEGQNVTLSCEQNLNHDAMYWYRQDPGQGLRLIYYSQIVNDFQKGDIAEGYSVSREKKESFPLTVTSAQKNPTAFYLCASTLDDEQFFGPGTRLTVL.